This T cell receptor (beta chain) was sequenced during a study of blood T cell repertoires in COVID-19 (dated by TCRdb to the early 2020s). Context from the whole study: Samples covering the acute and convalescent phases of COVID-19 were provided by collaborators in the United States, Italy and Spain. The prospective study material was composed of cDNA or gDNA derived from T cells, B-cell-depleted T cells, or PBMCs. Subjects who had been exposed to COVID-19, were actively infected with it, or had recovered from it provided the deeply sampled blood TCRbeta repertoires that made up the dataset. The repertoires were made available in a free public database intended to serve as a resource for research on the immune response to SARS-CoV-2. Samples were obtained from the ongoing ImmuneRACE study (first 160 participants) and from 1,254 subjects provided by 6 global collaborators. Sample metadata almost always included a de-identified subject ID, COVID-19 status, age in years and sex. Where HLA class I and class II types were available, the types were taken from metadata supplied by the sample provider, not from assay-based typing.

Compared with germline, V lacks 3 bases and J lacks 6 bases; bases without a gene match: 1. The CDR3 covers 12 residues, taking in both the cysteine and the phenylalanine. CDR3 DNA only is kept here, 36 bases in frame from base 1. Based on the germline V gene, the CDR1 and CDR2 sequences are SGHRS and YFSETQ. As to this clone: Its antigen target is currently unknown. The record has no base qualities; no much larger clone is one base away.

Enrolling through a virtual design, the prospective study's participants ranged in age from roughly 18 to 89 years and lived across 20 to 25 United States geographic areas. In the prospective study, participants were assigned to cohorts based on the clinical history participants reported in a screening survey and a study questionnaire. For ImmuneRACE Cohort 3, a participant was defined as recovered based on two consecutive negative NP/OP PCR tests, clearance by a healthcare professional, or resolution of symptoms. Mobile phlebotomists in the prospective study collected whole blood, serum and a nasopharyngeal or oropharyngeal swab from every participant. Prospective study participants could optionally give additional blood draws and questionnaires over an approximately 2-month period. Blood samples from the prospective study were shipped frozen or at room temperature prior to DNA extraction. TCRbeta CDR3 regions were amplified from genomic DNA using the immunoSEQ Assay, a bias-controlled multiplex PCR. In the original analysis: Nucleated cell counts per sample were estimated from amplification of reference gene primers within the assay. To quantify the absolute abundance of each unique TCRbeta CDR3 rearrangement, sequence reads were collapsed and filtered. Productive Simpson clonality was computed per sample as the square root of Simpson's diversity index over productive rearrangements. TCRdb carries this immuneACCESS record with in-frame sequences only. Its versions omit some clonotypes, under half of them owing to an unresolved V gene in the studies checked, with the rest unexplained. That table furnishes V, J and clone size, whereas the DNA furnished D and trimming. The sample profile shows fewer than 450,000 clones; more than 75% of them were found once. Clones ranked in the top ten supply more than 1% of the sample.

Beyond this particular receptor, the publication reports: Clinical and demographic metadata were provided uncurated, with the amount varying by source and participant.

The specimen was PBMCs or T cells enriched from blood (not recorded which). The chain is made from TRBV5-1 and TRBJ2-7; TRBD1 aligns with 9 central bases. The receptor's source is a woman younger than 30 who had recovered from COVID-19. The CDR3 protein is CASSWTGAEQYF. The DNA is as follows: TGCGCCAGCAGCTGGACAGGGGCCGAGCAGTACTTC.